This T cell receptor beta chain was identified in a study of OX40 agonist ivuxolimab in advanced cancers. Overall study: Ivuxolimab, which is an agonistic anti-OX40 (CD134) antibody, was administered to the patients.

This CDR3 comprises 13 residues. From germline, CDR1 is MNHNY and CDR2 SVGAGI (reference sequence). The V end lost 4 bases, the J end lost 6 bases, and 11 bases lay between the germline ends. TCRdb's copy holds only in-frame clones and misses some; the assay was immunoSEQ multiplex PCR. The sample yields 25,000 to 35,000 clones, roughly 84% seen once. The V call is TRBV6-6, the J call TRBJ2-3; TRBD1 or TRBD2 may be the D gene (5 bases each). The sequences come from CD4+ or CD8+ T cells sorted from blood, collected in a trial of the OX40 agonist ivuxolimab. The TCR originated in an adult with an advanced solid tumor such as melanoma, head and neck, liver or kidney cancer. The CDR3 DNA sequence: TGTGCCAGCAGTTGGGGACCCGGGGATACGCAGTATTTT. It translates to CASSWGPGDTQYF.